This T cell receptor beta chain was observed in a study of monozygotic twins with cystic fibrosis. Between the trimmed V and J ends, which lost 4 bases and 2 bases, there was a span of 14 bases. This CDR3 is 15 amino acids long. Germline values: CDR1 LNHDA, CDR2 SQIVND (reference sequence). Profiling relied on immunoSEQ multiplex PCR, and the TCRdb table lists in-frame clones only, not all of them. This table holds roughly 19,000 clones, about 97% found once. Sequenced sample: blood. V and J are TRBV19 and TRBJ1-2; D not certain. The origin of this receptor is a woman in her 30s with cystic fibrosis. The CDR3 sequence: CASSTHPRKNYGYTF. The CDR3 coding sequence is TGTGCCAGTAGTACGCATCCCAGGAAAAACTATGGCTACACCTTC.